The entry below describes one T cell receptor (beta chain). This clonotype appeared many times. The target of this receptor is not known. No much larger clone is present one base from it, and per-base qualities are unavailable. Spanning cysteine to phenylalanine, the CDR3 consists of 15 amino acids. The DNA shown is the 45-base CDR3, in frame from base 1. V drops 0 bases and J drops 4 bases, leaving 13 bases in between. Based on the germline V gene, the CDR1 and CDR2 sequences are SGHRS and YFSETQ. This specimen comes from a study of T-cell reconstitution after alpha-beta-depleted transplantation in children (dated by TCRdb to 2016 to 2018). Describing the broader study: Using TCR repertoire profiling, the study followed T-cell immune reconstitution in a quantitative way in children after TCRalphabeta/CD19-depleted allogeneic hematopoietic cell transplantation.

Receptors were amplified or captured by PCR. Sequencing instrument: Illumina HiSeq 2500. TCR library preparation used molecular barcoding, with unique molecular identifiers applied to normalize quantification of the TCRbeta repertoire. In TCRdb, the public reads were trimmed at Q25 with fastp and aligned with MiXCR, with productive beta chains retained. One record per CDR3 amino acid sequence lists the most common genes and DNA. The sample has about 610,000 distinct CDR3 sequences on record, 10% to 13% of them singletons. The top ten clonotypes cover 3.5% to 5% of the sample. The sequence was obtained from a human donor who donated a stem cell graft to a child with acute myeloid leukemia. The sequences come from PBMCs from the stem cell graft donor, collected from the stem cell graft. The chain is assembled from TRBV5-1 and TRBJ2-5; the D gene cannot be named for sure. The DNA sequence follows: TGCGCCAGCAGCTTGGGTGAACCGCGAGGAGAGACCCAGTACTTC. This translates into CASSLGEPRGETQYF.